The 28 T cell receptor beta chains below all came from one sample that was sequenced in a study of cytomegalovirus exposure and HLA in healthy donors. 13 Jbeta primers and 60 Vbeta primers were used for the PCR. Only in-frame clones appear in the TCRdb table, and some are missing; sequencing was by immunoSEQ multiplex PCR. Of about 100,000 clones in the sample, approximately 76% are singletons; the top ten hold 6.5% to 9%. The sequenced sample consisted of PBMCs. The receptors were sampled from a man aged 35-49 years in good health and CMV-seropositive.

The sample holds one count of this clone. The CDR3 region is CASSQGAVGYGYTF. In nucleotides, the CDR3 is TGTGCCAGCAGTCAAGGAGCCGTCGGCTATGGCTACACCTTC. The V call is TRBV28, the J call TRBJ1-2, with D uncertain. This CDR3 region has 14 residues. V lost 5 bases and J 4 bases, leaving 14 bases between the germline ends. CDR1 and CDR2 from the germline V gene are MDHEN and SYDVKM.

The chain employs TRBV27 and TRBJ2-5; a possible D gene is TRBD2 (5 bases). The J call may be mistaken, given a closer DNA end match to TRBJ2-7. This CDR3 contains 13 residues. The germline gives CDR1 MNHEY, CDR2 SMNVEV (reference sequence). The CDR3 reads CASSLDYAYEQYF. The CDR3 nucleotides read TGTGCCAGCAGCCTCGACTATGCATACGAGCAGTACTTC.

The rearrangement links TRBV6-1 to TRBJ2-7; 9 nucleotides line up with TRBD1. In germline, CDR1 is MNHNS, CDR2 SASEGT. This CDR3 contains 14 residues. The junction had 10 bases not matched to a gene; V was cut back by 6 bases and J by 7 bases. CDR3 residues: CASRTGTGMSEQYF. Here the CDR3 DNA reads TGTGCCAGCAGGACCGGGACAGGGATGAGTGAGCAGTACTTC.

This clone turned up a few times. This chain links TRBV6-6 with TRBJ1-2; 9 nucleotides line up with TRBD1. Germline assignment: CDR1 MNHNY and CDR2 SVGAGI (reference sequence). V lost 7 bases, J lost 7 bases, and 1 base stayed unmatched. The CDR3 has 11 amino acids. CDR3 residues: CASIQGAGYTF. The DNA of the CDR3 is TGTGCCAGCATACAGGGGGCTGGCTACACCTTC.

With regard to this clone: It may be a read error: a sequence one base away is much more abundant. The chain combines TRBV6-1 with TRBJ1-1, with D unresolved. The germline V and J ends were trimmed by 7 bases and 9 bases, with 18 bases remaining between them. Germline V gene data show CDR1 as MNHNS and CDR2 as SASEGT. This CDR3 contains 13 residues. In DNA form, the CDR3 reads TGTGCCAGCACCAGGAAAGGTAGAAGTCAAGCTTTCTTT. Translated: CASTRKGRSQAFF.

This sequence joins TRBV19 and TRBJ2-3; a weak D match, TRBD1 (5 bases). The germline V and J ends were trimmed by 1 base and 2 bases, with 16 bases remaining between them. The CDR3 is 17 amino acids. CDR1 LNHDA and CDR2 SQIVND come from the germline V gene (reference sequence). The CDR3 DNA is TGTGCCAGTAGTATAGTTCGGCAGGGTGCATACACAGATACGCAGTATTTT. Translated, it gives CASSIVRQGAYTDTQYF.

This CDR3 reads CASSVKEDSSDPGYTF. In DNA form, the CDR3 reads TGTGCCAGCAGCGTAAAAGAGGACAGCTCCGACCCGGGCTACACCTTC. V and J are TRBV9 and TRBJ1-2; D possibly corresponds to TRBD1 (6 bases). V was clipped by 1 base and J by 8 bases, with 21 bases between them. The CDR3 runs to 16 residues. Germline values: CDR1 SGDLS, CDR2 YYNGEE.

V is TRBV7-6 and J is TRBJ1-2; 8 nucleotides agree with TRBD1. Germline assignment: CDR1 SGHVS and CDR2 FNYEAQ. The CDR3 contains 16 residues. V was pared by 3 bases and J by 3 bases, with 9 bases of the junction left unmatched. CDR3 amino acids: CASSFTQGAADYGYTF. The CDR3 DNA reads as TGTGCCAGCAGCTTCACTCAGGGGGCGGCGGACTATGGCTACACCTTC.

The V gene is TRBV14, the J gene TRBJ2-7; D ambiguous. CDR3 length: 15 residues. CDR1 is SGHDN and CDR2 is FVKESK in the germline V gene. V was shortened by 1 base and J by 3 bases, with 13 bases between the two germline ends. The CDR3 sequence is CASSQANRARYEQYF. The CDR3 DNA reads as TGTGCCAGCAGCCAAGCAAACCGAGCCCGCTACGAGCAGTACTTC.

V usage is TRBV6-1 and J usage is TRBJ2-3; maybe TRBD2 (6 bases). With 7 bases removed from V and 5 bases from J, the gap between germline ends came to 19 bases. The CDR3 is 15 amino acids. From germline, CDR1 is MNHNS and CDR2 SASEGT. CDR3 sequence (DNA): TGTGCCAGCACGGGGTCGGCGGGAATGGTAGATACGCAGTATTTT. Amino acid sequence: CASTGSAGMVDTQYF.

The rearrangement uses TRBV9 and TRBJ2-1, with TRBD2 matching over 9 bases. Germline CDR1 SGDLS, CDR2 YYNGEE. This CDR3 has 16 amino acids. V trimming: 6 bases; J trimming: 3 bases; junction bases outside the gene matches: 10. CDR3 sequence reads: CASTPASSGIYNEQFF. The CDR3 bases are TGTGCCAGCACCCCCGCCTCTAGCGGGATCTACAATGAGCAGTTCTTC.

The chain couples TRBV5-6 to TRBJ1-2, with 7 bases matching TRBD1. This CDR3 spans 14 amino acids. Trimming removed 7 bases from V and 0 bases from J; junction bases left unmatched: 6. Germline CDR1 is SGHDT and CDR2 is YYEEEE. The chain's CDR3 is CASAGDRANYGYTF. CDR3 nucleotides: TGTGCCAGCGCCGGGGACAGAGCTAACTATGGCTACACCTTC.

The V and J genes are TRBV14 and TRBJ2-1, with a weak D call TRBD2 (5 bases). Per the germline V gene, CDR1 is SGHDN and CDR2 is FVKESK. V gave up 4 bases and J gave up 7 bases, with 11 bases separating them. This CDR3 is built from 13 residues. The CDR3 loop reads CASSPSRANEQFF. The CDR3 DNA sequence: TGTGCCAGCAGCCCATCGCGGGCGAATGAGCAGTTCTTC.

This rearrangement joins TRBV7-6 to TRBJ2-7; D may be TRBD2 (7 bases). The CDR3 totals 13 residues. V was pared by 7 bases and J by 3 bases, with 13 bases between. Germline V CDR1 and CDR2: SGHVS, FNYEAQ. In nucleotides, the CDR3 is TGTGCCAGCACCCCGGGGGGCAACTACGAGCAGTACTTC. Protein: CASTPGGNYEQYF.

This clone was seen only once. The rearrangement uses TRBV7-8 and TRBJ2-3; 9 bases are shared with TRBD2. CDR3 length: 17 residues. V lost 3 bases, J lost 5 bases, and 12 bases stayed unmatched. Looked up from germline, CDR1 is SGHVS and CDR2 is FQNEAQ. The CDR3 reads CASSFGGRAYSGDTQYF. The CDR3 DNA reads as TGTGCCAGCAGCTTTGGCGGGAGGGCCTATAGTGGAGATACGCAGTATTTT. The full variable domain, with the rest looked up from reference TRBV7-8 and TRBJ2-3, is GAGVSQSPRYKVAKRGQDVALRCDPISGHVSLFWYQQALGQGPEFLTYFQNEAQLDKSGLPSDRFFAERPEGSVSTLKIQRTQQEDSAVYLCASSFGGRAYSGDTQYFGPGTRLTVL.

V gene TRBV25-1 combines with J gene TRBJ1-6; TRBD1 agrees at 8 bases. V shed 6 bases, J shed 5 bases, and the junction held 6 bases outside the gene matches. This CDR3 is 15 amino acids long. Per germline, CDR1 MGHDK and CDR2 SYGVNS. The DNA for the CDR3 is TGTGCCAGCAGCAGAACAGGGGGTGATAATTCACCCCTCCACTTT. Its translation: CASSRTGGDNSPLHF.

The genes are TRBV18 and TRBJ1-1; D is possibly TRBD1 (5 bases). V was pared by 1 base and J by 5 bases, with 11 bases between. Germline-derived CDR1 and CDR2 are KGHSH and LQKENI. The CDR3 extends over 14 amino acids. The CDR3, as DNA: TGTGCCAGCTCACCACGCAGGGAGGGGACTGAAGCTTTCTTT. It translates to CASSPRREGTEAFF.

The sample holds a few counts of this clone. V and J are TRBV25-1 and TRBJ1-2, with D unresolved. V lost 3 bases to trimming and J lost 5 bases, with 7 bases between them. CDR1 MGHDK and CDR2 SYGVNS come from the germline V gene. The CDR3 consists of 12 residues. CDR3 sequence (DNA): TGTGCCAGCAGTGATAGTCGTTATGGCTACACCTTC. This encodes CASSDSRYGYTF.

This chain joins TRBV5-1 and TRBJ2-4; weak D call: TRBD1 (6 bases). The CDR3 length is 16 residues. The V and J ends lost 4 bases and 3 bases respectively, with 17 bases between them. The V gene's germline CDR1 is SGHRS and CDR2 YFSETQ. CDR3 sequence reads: CASSGDAFRGKNIQYF. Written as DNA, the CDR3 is TGCGCCAGCAGCGGTGACGCCTTCAGGGGCAAAAACATTCAGTACTTC.

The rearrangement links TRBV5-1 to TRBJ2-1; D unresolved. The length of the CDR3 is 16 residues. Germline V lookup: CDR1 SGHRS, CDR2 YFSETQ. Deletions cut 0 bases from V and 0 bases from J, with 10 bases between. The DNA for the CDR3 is TGCGCCAGCAGCTTGGGAGAAAGTTACTCCTACAATGAGCAGTTCTTC. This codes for CASSLGESYSYNEQFF.

As DNA, the CDR3 is TGCGCCAGCAGCCAACCTAGCGGCTCCTACGAGCAGTACTTC. As protein: CASSQPSGSYEQYF. The rearrangement links TRBV4-1 to TRBJ2-7, with 7 bases matching TRBD2. J gave up 0 bases and V 2 bases, and 1 base lay outside the gene matches. The CDR3 is 14 residues long. Germline assignment: CDR1 MGHRA and CDR2 YSYEKL.

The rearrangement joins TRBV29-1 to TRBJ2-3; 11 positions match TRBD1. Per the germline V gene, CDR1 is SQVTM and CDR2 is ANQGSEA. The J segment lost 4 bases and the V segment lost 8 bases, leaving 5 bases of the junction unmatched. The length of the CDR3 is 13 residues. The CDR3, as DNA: TGCAGCATCGGACAGGGGGCCCCAGATACGCAGTATTTT. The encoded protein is CSIGQGAPDTQYF.

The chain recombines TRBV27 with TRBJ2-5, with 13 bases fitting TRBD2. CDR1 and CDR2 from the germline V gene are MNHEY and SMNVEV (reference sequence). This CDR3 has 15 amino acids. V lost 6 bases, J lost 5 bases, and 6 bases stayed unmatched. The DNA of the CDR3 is TGTGCCAGCAGCGCCACTAGCGGGAGGGTTGAGACCCAGTACTTC. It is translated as CASSATSGRVETQYF.

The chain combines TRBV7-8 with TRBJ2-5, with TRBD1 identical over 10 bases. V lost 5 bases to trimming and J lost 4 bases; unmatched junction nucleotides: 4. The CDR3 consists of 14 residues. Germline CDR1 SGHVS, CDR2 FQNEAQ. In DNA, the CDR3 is TGTGCCAGCAGCGGACGGGACAGGGGAGAGACCCAGTACTTC. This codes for CASSGRDRGETQYF.

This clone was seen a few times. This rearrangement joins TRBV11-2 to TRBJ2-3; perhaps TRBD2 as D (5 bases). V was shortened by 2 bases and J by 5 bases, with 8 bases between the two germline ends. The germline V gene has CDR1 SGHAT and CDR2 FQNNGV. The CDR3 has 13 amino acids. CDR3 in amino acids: CASSLTGVDTQYF. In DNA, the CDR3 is TGTGCCAGCAGCTTAACCGGGGTAGATACGCAGTATTTT.

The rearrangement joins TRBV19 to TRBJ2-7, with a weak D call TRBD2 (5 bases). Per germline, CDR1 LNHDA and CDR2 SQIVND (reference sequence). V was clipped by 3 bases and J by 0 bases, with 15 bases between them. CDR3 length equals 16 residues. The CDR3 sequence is CASSMERASSSYEQYF. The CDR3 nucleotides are TGTGCCAGTAGTATGGAGAGGGCTTCTAGCTCCTACGAGCAGTACTTC.

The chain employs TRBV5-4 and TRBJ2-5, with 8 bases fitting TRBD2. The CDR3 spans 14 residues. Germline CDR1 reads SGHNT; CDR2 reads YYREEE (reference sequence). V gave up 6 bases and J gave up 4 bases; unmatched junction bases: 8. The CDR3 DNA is TGTGCCAGCAAAACGAATAGCGGGACAGAGACCCAGTACTTC. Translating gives CASKTNSGTETQYF.

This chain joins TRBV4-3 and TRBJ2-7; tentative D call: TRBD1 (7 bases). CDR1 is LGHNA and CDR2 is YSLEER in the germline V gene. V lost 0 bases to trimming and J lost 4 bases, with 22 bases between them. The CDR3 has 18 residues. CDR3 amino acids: CASSQELGRGARIYEQYF. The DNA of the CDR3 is TGCGCCAGCAGCCAAGAATTGGGCAGGGGGGCGCGGATTTACGAGCAGTACTTC.